Included here is one T cell receptor beta chain sequence, with context. Its antigen is not known. Timing groups of about 4 and about 12 weeks for second doses were pooled. The data were obtained in a study of T cell responses to AZD1222 COVID-19 vaccine. Study-level points and caveats: Spike-specific TCR breadth and depth went up after people got two AZD1222 doses. In all cases, repertoires were sampled only after the peak T cell response.

Repertoires were generated with immunoSEQ multiplex PCR, while TCRdb's copy carries only in-frame clones and drops some. The repertoire holds around 110,000 clones, with 85% to 95% as singletons. This CDR3 is 16 amino acids long. Per germline, CDR1 MDHEN and CDR2 SYDVKM. The trim removed 5 bases at V and 0 bases at J, leaving 9 bases unmatched. The chain combines TRBV28 with TRBJ1-2; 7 bases are shared with TRBD1. The input for sequencing was peripheral blood, taken 28 days after the second AZD1222 dose. This sequence was found in an adult who received the AZD1222 COVID-19 vaccine. CDR3 bases: TGTGCCAGCAGTCTGCCCGGGACAGCTTCTAACTATGGCTACACCTTC. Translating gives CASSLPGTASNYGYTF.